The T cell receptor (beta chain) under discussion was sequenced for a study of shared clonotypes between healthy human individuals. Naive CD8 isolation took CD45RO-negative cells positively selected for CCR7 and excluded terminally differentiated effector memory CD45RA+ cells. Recent acute infections and vaccinations were absent in the healthy HIV-negative adult donors. As for this clone: The antigen is not known. Other DNA sequences in the same sample also yield this CDR3.

Profiling relied on immunoSEQ multiplex PCR, and the TCRdb table lists in-frame clones only, not all of them. Among roughly 550,000 clones listed, just under 97% were seen once. The study's findings and limits: Non-shared clonotypes showed lower generation probabilities than clonotypes common to all four donors.

This receptor was taken from a woman between 25 and 40 years old in good health. Sequencing was carried out using naive CD8+ T cells sorted from blood.

CDR3 loop: CASSVGAGGTYEQYF. The CDR3 nucleotides read TGTGCCAGCAGCGTAGGAGCGGGAGGCACCTACGAGCAGTACTTC. The rearrangement uses TRBV9 and TRBJ2-7, with 9 bases identical to TRBD2. Losses at the gene ends were 0 bases for V and 2 bases for J; bases not matched to a gene: 3. The germline V gene has CDR1 SGDLS and CDR2 YYNGEE. The CDR3 has 15 residues.